These 7 T cell receptor beta chains were all obtained from the same sample, sequenced in a study of response to subunit inactivated influenza vaccine. TCRdb reprocessed the RT-PCR reads via MiXCR and lists one record per CDR3 protein. Of about 540,000 distinct CDR3 sequences detected, roughly 25% appear once; the ten largest clones hold around 2.8%. In addition, the sample was reused for a study of T cells expressing NK-cell markers. That source adds: cDNA encoding TCR beta was synthesized via 5'RACE template switching incorporating UMIs.

The starting material was CD4+ T cells sorted from PBMCs, obtained 12 days after vaccination. These receptors were collected from a man aged 45-65 years who received an inactivated influenza vaccine.

The V and J genes are TRBV7-2 and TRBJ1-4; D may be TRBD1 (6 bases). The CDR3 sequence is 14 residues long. Germline CDR1 reads SGHTA; CDR2 reads FQGNSA. Trimming took off 2 bases at V and 6 bases at J, with 10 bases between the two ends. CDR3 coding DNA: TGTGCCAGCAGCTTACCGGGACAACATGAAAAACTGTTTTTT. Translating it yields CASSLPGQHEKLFF.

The chain is built from TRBV20-1 and TRBJ2-7; weak D call: TRBD1 (6 bases). The germline V gene encodes CDR1 DFQATT and CDR2 SNEGSKA (reference sequence). The CDR3 runs to 13 residues. The CDR3 region is CSVKGDTYYEQYF. CDR3 nucleotides: TGCAGCGTTAAAGGGGACACCTACTACGAGCAGTACTTC.

This sequence joins TRBV4-3 and TRBJ1-6; D is uncertain. This CDR3 has 13 amino acids. Germline lookup yields CDR1 LGHNA and CDR2 YSLEER. The V gene lost 4 bases and the J gene lost 7 bases, with 8 bases spanning the gap. CDR3 amino acids: CASSPDSNSPLHF. CDR3 in DNA: TGCGCCAGCAGCCCCGACTCCAATTCACCCCTCCACTTT.

This sequence joins TRBV20-1 and TRBJ2-1, with 13 bases aligning to TRBD2. The CDR3 is 14 residues long. Germline V gene data show CDR1 as DFQATT and CDR2 as SNEGSKA (reference sequence). V lost 6 bases, J lost 4 bases, and 3 bases stayed unmatched. The CDR3 nucleotides read TGCAGTGCAAGGACTAGCGGGGGATACAATGAGCAGTTCTTC. Translating it yields CSARTSGGYNEQFF.

The V and J genes are TRBV30 and TRBJ2-5; TRBD1 aligns across 10 bases. The CDR3 contains 15 residues. Germline CDR1 reads GTSNPN; CDR2 reads SVGIG (reference sequence). With V trimmed by 2 bases and J by 5 bases, 8 bases remained unmatched. DNA for the CDR3: TGTGCCTGGAGTACTGGACAGGGGGACCGGGAGACCCAGTACTTC. Translation: CAWSTGQGDRETQYF.

The CDR3 here is CATSDSREYQETQYF. The CDR3 bases are TGTGCCACCAGTGATTCGCGGGAGTACCAAGAGACCCAGTACTTC. The V call is TRBV24-1, the J call TRBJ2-5; 7 positions agree with TRBD2. The ends lost 2 bases at V and 0 bases at J; junction bases unmatched: 2. The germline gives CDR1 KGHDR, CDR2 SFDVKD. CDR3 length equals 15 residues.

This clonotype came up a few times. V is TRBV4-3 and J is TRBJ2-1; D is possibly TRBD1 or TRBD2 (6 bases each). CDR3 length: 15 residues. The germline CDR1 and CDR2 sequences are LGHNA and YSLEER. The germline V and J ends were trimmed by 0 bases and 10 bases, with 16 bases remaining between them. The CDR3 DNA reads TGCGCCAGCAGCCAAGATAGAGGCGGGGACATGGAGCAGTTCTTC. As protein: CASSQDRGGDMEQFF.